Described below is a single T cell receptor (beta chain) sequence and its context. This sample stems from a study of blood T cell repertoires in COVID-19. Across the study: Sample material is recorded as cDNA or gDNA derived from T cells, B-cell-depleted T cells, or PBMCs.

In the authors' methods: The assay estimated nucleated cells by amplifying reference gene primers. Clones were read by immunoSEQ multiplex PCR, and TCRdb kept only the in-frame ones, dropping some. That table supplies the V and J calls and clone size; D and trimming were determined from the DNA. The sample lists tens of thousands of clones, approximately 88% occurring once. CDR3 length equals 16 residues. Trimming shortened V by 2 bases and J by 0 bases, and 12 bases separated the two germline ends. Germline CDR1 reads SGHRS; CDR2 reads YFSETQ. The chain couples TRBV5-1 to TRBJ2-1, with D perhaps matching TRBD1 (6 bases). The clonotype originates from a human donor in a cohort sampled during active COVID-19. Sequencing was performed on peripheral blood. The CDR3 sequence: CASSLQGSSSYNEQFF. CDR3 sequence (DNA): TGCGCCAGCAGCTTACAGGGCTCGAGCTCCTACAATGAGCAGTTCTTC.